One and the same sample provided the 29 T cell receptor beta chains below, sequenced in a study of OX40 agonist ivuxolimab in advanced cancers. TCRdb's table, derived via immunoSEQ multiplex PCR, lists solely in-frame clones and lacks some. The sample has tens of thousands of clones, 90% seen once. The source was CD4+ or CD8+ T cells sorted from blood, collected in a trial of the OX40 agonist ivuxolimab. These receptors all come from an adult with an advanced solid tumor such as melanoma, head and neck, liver or kidney cancer.

The V call is TRBV7-3, the J call TRBJ2-5; a weak D match, TRBD2 (6 bases). Germline V CDR1 and CDR2: SGHTA, FQGTGA. Deletions cut 5 bases from V and 3 bases from J, with 13 bases between. The CDR3 contains 14 residues. The CDR3 region has the DNA TGTGCCAGCAGCATTTCCTTAGCGGAAGAGACCCAGTACTTC. This encodes CASSISLAEETQYF. Complete variable domain (other parts from reference TRBV7-3 and TRBJ2-5): GAGVSQTPSNKVTEKGKYVELRCDPISGHTALYWYRQSLGQGPEFLIYFQGTGAADDSGLPNDRFFAVRPEGSVSTLKIQRTERGDSAVYLCASSISLAEETQYFGPGTRLLVL.

The chain joins TRBV6-5 to TRBJ1-4; D not certain. Germline V lookup: CDR1 MNHEY, CDR2 SVGAGI. The CDR3 consists of 15 residues. V was clipped by 0 bases and J by 3 bases, with 8 bases between them. CDR3 sequence reads: CASSYSLLANEKLFF. The CDR3 coding sequence is TGTGCCAGCAGTTACTCCTTGTTGGCTAATGAAAAACTGTTTTTT.

This clone has just one count. The V and J genes are TRBV7-8 and TRBJ2-1; 11 bases are shared with TRBD2. Germline CDR1 and CDR2: SGHVS and FQNEAQ. This CDR3 region has 15 residues. V lost 7 bases to trimming and J lost 8 bases; unmatched junction nucleotides: 10. The CDR3 DNA reads TGTGCCAGCAACTGGATTAGCGGGAGGGTGTATGAGCAGTTCTTC. Its protein is CASNWISGRVYEQFF. Together with reference TRBV7-8 and TRBJ2-1, the CDR3 gives the full variable domain: GAGVSQSPRYKVAKRGQDVALRCDPISGHVSLFWYQQALGQGPEFLTYFQNEAQLDKSGLPSDRFFAERPEGSVSTLKIQRTQQEDSAVYLCASNWISGRVYEQFFGPGTRLTVL.

This clone was seen just once. V usage is TRBV6-1 and J usage is TRBJ1-5; possibly TRBD1 for D (5 bases). Trimming removed 9 bases from V and 4 bases from J, with 16 bases in between. The CDR3 runs to 14 residues. Germline V lookup: CDR1 MNHNS, CDR2 SASEGT. The CDR3 DNA sequence: TGTGCCAGTGAGGAGGGGTGGGCGAATCAGCCCCAGCATTTT. It codes for CASEEGWANQPQHF.

The chain employs TRBV2 and TRBJ2-2; unclear D gene. The germline V gene has CDR1 SNHLY and CDR2 FYNNEI. This CDR3 is built from 15 residues. The V gene lost 1 base and the J gene lost 5 bases, with 11 bases spanning the gap. CDR3 sequence reads: CASSEGPSLTGELFF. The DNA of the CDR3 is TGTGCCAGCAGTGAAGGCCCTTCCTTGACCGGGGAGCTGTTTTTT.

The rearrangement joins TRBV2 to TRBJ2-4, with 12 positions matching TRBD2. This CDR3 has 22 residues. After removal of 2 bases from V and 0 bases from J, the junction contained 17 bases not matched to a gene. Germline-derived CDR1 and CDR2 are SNHLY and FYNNEI. The CDR3 nucleotides are TGTGCCAGCAGTGAATTGCGACTAGCGGGGGCATCCTCTCCCCTAGCCAAAAACATTCAGTACTTC. It codes for CASSELRLAGASSPLAKNIQYF.

This clone was counted between two and nine times. This chain joins TRBV27 and TRBJ1-5; D unclear. Trimming removed 3 bases from V and 3 bases from J, with 6 bases in between. Germline assignment: CDR1 MNHEY and CDR2 SMNVEV (reference sequence). The CDR3 is 13 residues long. CDR3 sequence reads: CASSFRANQPQHF. For the CDR3, the DNA is TGTGCCAGCAGTTTCCGAGCCAATCAGCCCCAGCATTTT.

The chain employs TRBV2 and TRBJ1-5; D might be TRBD1 (5 bases). The CDR3 has 14 residues. The germline V gene encodes CDR1 SNHLY and CDR2 FYNNEI. Between the trimmed V and J ends, which lost 7 bases and 5 bases, there was a span of 15 bases. DNA of the CDR3: TGTGCCAGCACTCGGGGACTCCCGGATCAGCCCCAGCATTTT. The encoded protein is CASTRGLPDQPQHF. Looking up the rest from reference TRBV2 and TRBJ1-5 gives the full variable domain: EPEVTQTPSHQVTQMGQEVILRCVPISNHLYFYWYRQILGQKVEFLVSFYNNEISEKSEIFDDQFSVERPDGSNFTLKIRSTKLEDSAMYFCASTRGLPDQPQHFGDGTRLSIL.

The chain is built from TRBV5-1 and TRBJ2-5, with a weak D call TRBD2 (6 bases). The CDR3 has 14 amino acids. Trimming removed 0 bases from V and 4 bases from J, with 10 bases in between. CDR1 and CDR2 (germline): SGHRS, YFSETQ. The CDR3 loop reads CASSLGEVRETQYF. The CDR3 DNA reads as TGCGCCAGCAGCTTGGGGGAGGTTCGAGAGACCCAGTACTTC. The whole variable domain, filled in from reference TRBV5-1 and TRBJ2-5, reads KAGVTQTPRYLIKTRGQQVTLSCSPISGHRSVSWYQQTPGQGLQFLFEYFSETQRNKGNFPGRFSGRQFSNSRSEMNVSTLELGDSALYLCASSLGEVRETQYFGPGTRLLVL.

This clone appeared once. The chain couples TRBV27 to TRBJ2-1, with TRBD2 matching 9 bases. This CDR3 has 19 amino acids. Germline V CDR1 and CDR2: MNHEY, SMNVEV (reference sequence). J was trimmed by 4 bases and V by 4 bases; bases with no gene match: 17. The CDR3 nucleotides read TGTGCCAGCAGTTCCTTGGGGATGCCGGGACTAGCCATATACAATGAGCAGTTCTTC. Translating gives CASSSLGMPGLAIYNEQFF.

This chain uses TRBV9 with TRBJ1-2; TRBD1 matches 10 bases. The germline CDR1 and CDR2 sequences are SGDLS and YYNGEE. This CDR3 is built from 16 residues. V lost 4 bases and J lost 0; bases outside the gene matches: 6. In DNA, the CDR3 is TGTGCCAGCAGCTTTGGACAGGGGGAAGCTAACTATGGCTACACCTTC. It encodes CASSFGQGEANYGYTF. Full variable domain (outside the CDR3, taken from reference TRBV9 and TRBJ1-2): DSGVTQTPKHLITATGQRVTLRCSPRSGDLSVYWYQQSLDQGLQFLIQYYNGEERAKGNILERFSAQQFPDLHSELNLSSLELGDSALYFCASSFGQGEANYGYTFGSGTRLTVV.

V gene TRBV5-5 combines with J gene TRBJ1-2; 7 positions agree with TRBD1. V lost 6 bases and J lost 1; bases outside the gene matches: 3. Germline CDR1 reads SGHKS; CDR2 reads YYEKEE (reference sequence). The CDR3 has 13 amino acids. The CDR3 coding sequence is TGTGCCAGCACCCCAGGGGGTAACTATGGCTACACCTTC. Translated: CASTPGGNYGYTF.

The rearrangement links TRBV30 to TRBJ1-3, with a tentative D call TRBD1 (6 bases). This CDR3 has 16 amino acids. Trimming removed 3 bases from V and 0 bases from J, with 15 bases in between. The V gene's germline CDR1 is GTSNPN and CDR2 SVGIG (reference sequence). This CDR3 reads CAWRGADSSSGNTIYF. The CDR3 DNA is TGTGCCTGGAGGGGGGCGGACAGTTCCTCTGGAAACACCATATATTTT.

The gene calls are TRBV5-1 and TRBJ1-1; D gene ambiguous. The germline CDR1 and CDR2 sequences are SGHRS and YFSETQ. The CDR3 consists of 13 residues. V was cut by 3 bases and J by 11 bases, with 17 bases left in between. CDR3 in amino acids: CASSSQMGTVAFF. The CDR3 nucleotides are TGCGCCAGCAGCTCCCAGATGGGCACTGTGGCTTTCTTT.

The rearrangement joins TRBV19 to TRBJ2-7; TRBD1 matches at 10 bases. Trimming cost V 4 bases and J 6 bases; bases outside gene matches: 6. Germline V CDR1 and CDR2: LNHDA, SQIVND (reference sequence). The CDR3 is 14 residues long. CDR3 in amino acids: CASSKTGGMGEQYF. CDR3 DNA sequence: TGTGCCAGTAGTAAGACAGGGGGCATGGGCGAGCAGTACTTC. The full variable domain, rest sourced from reference TRBV19 and TRBJ2-7, is DGGITQSPKYLFRKEGQNVTLSCEQNLNHDAMYWYRQDPGQGLRLIYYSQIVNDFQKGDIAEGYSVSREKKESFPLTVTSAQKNPTAFYLCASSKTGGMGEQYFGPGTRLTVT.

The chain's CDR3 is CASSLPSALAGVETQYF. CDR3 DNA: TGTGCCAGCAGCCTCCCCTCGGCTCTAGCGGGAGTTGAGACCCAGTACTTC. V gene TRBV7-2 combines with J gene TRBJ2-5; TRBD2 agrees at 10 bases. The V gene end was trimmed by 5 bases and the J gene end by 5 bases; junction bases not matched to a gene: 14. The CDR3 is 17 residues long. Germline assignment: CDR1 SGHTA and CDR2 FQGNSA.

This clone was seen only once. The chain joins TRBV28 to TRBJ1-1; D gene ambiguous. The CDR3 is 16 residues long. Germline lookup yields CDR1 MDHEN and CDR2 SYDVKM. Between the trimmed V and J ends, which lost 6 bases and 1 base, there was a span of 18 bases. The CDR3 loop reads CASSSVSLVSNTEAFF. The CDR3 DNA reads as TGTGCCAGCAGCTCAGTCTCACTAGTCTCGAACACTGAAGCTTTCTTT.

This chain joins TRBV6-6 and TRBJ2-5, with 8 bases that match TRBD1. J lost 4 bases, V lost 6 bases, and 1 base had no gene match. Germline V gives CDR1 MNHNY, CDR2 SVGAGI (reference sequence). There are 12 residues in the CDR3. This chain's CDR3 is CASRTGVETQYF. The CDR3 nucleotides read TGTGCCAGCAGGACAGGGGTAGAGACCCAGTACTTC.

This chain uses TRBV9 with TRBJ2-5, with D possibly TRBD1 on 6 matching bases. The CDR3 runs to 13 residues. V lost 0 bases, J lost 3 bases, and 6 bases lay in between. Germline V gene sequence: CDR1 SGDLS, CDR2 YYNGEE. CDR3 nucleotide sequence: TGTGCCAGCAGCGTAGGGACAGAAGAGACCCAGTACTTC. This codes for CASSVGTEETQYF.

The rearrangement uses TRBV11-3 and TRBJ2-5; D not resolved. V was shortened by 4 bases and J by 1 base, with 13 bases between the two germline ends. The CDR3 is 15 amino acids. Per the germline V gene, CDR1 is SGHNT and CDR2 is YENEEA. The CDR3 sequence is CASSSGFSVQETQYF. CDR3 in DNA: TGTGCCAGCAGCTCCGGGTTTTCCGTCCAAGAGACCCAGTACTTC.

This clone was counted once. The rearrangement links TRBV6-6 to TRBJ2-3; no definite D call. The CDR3 totals 14 residues. Germline CDR1 and CDR2: MNHNY and SVGAGI (reference sequence). Trimming cost V 6 bases and J 2 bases, with 12 bases left between them. CDR3 coding DNA: TGTGCCAGCAGGGAGACGGGCGCCACAGATACGCAGTATTTT. It translates to CASRETGATDTQYF.

This clone turned up a few times. The chain joins TRBV19 to TRBJ1-1; weak D call: TRBD1 (6 bases). Trimming left V 1 base short and J 4 bases short, with 13 bases between. The length of the CDR3 is 15 residues. Germline V gives CDR1 LNHDA, CDR2 SQIVND (reference sequence). The CDR3 DNA sequence: TGTGCCAGTAGTATAGCAAGGGGGGGAGGCACTGAAGCTTTCTTT. It encodes CASSIARGGGTEAFF.

Concerning this clone: Other DNA sequences from this sample encode an identical CDR3 as well. This chain uses TRBV10-1 with TRBJ2-5; D is ambiguous. CDR3 length equals 14 residues. V lost 5 bases to trimming and J lost 1 base, with 11 bases between them. The germline V gene encodes CDR1 WNHNN and CDR2 SYGVQD (reference sequence). The CDR3 here is CASSQDGSQETQYF. The DNA for the CDR3 is TGCGCCAGCAGTCAGGACGGTTCCCAAGAGACCCAGTACTTC.

The chain links TRBV7-8 to TRBJ2-5; D ambiguous. This CDR3 is 16 amino acids long. V was trimmed by 1 base and J by 4 bases, leaving 16 bases between them. Germline V gene data show CDR1 as SGHVS and CDR2 as FQNEAQ. CDR3 region: CASSLVMLPRGETQYF. The CDR3 DNA reads TGTGCCAGCAGCTTAGTAATGTTACCGCGCGGAGAGACCCAGTACTTC.

V usage is TRBV5-1 and J usage is TRBJ2-3; 8 bases agree with TRBD1. CDR1 SGHRS and CDR2 YFSETQ come from the germline V gene. V shed 4 bases and J 1 base; nucleotides not matched to a gene: 8. This CDR3 contains 16 residues. CDR3 residues: CASSPTGEGGTDTQYF. CDR3 nucleotide sequence: TGCGCCAGCAGCCCGACAGGGGAAGGCGGCACAGATACGCAGTATTTT. Full variable domain (outside the CDR3, taken from reference TRBV5-1 and TRBJ2-3): KAGVTQTPRYLIKTRGQQVTLSCSPISGHRSVSWYQQTPGQGLQFLFEYFSETQRNKGNFPGRFSGRQFSNSRSEMNVSTLELGDSALYLCASSPTGEGGTDTQYFGPGTRLTVL.

The rearrangement joins TRBV10-1 to TRBJ2-1; D is possibly TRBD2 (5 bases). Trimming cost V 1 base and J 7 bases, with 11 bases left between them. There are 14 residues in the CDR3. Germline-derived CDR1 and CDR2 are WNHNN and SYGVQD (reference sequence). The CDR3 region is CASSELGVGNEQFF. The CDR3 DNA reads as TGCGCCAGCAGTGAGTTGGGAGTGGGGAATGAGCAGTTCTTC.

This rearrangement joins TRBV28 to TRBJ2-7; weak D call: TRBD2 (6 bases). The CDR3 sequence is 15 residues long. Germline CDR1 reads MDHEN; CDR2 reads SYDVKM. Trimming left V 6 bases short and J 4 bases short, with 19 bases between. CDR3 loop: CASSLHPSAGYEQYF. CDR3 in DNA: TGTGCCAGCAGCCTTCACCCTAGCGCTGGTTACGAGCAGTACTTC.

The gene calls are TRBV2 and TRBJ2-4, with D hard to call. CDR1 is SNHLY, CDR2 FYNNEI, per germline. The CDR3 loop spans 14 amino acids. V gave up 5 bases and J gave up 4 bases, with 12 bases separating them. The CDR3 here is CASSRLDGKNIQYF. The CDR3 nucleotides read TGTGCCAGCAGTCGTCTAGACGGAAAAAACATTCAGTACTTC.

This chain links TRBV2 with TRBJ1-2, with D possibly TRBD1 on 5 matching bases. The CDR3 runs to 13 residues. CDR1 and CDR2 from the germline V gene are SNHLY and FYNNEI. Trimming removed 6 bases at V and 4 bases at J, with 12 bases between. The CDR3 sequence is CASRGTSPYGYTF. The CDR3 region has the DNA TGTGCCAGCAGGGGGACGTCTCCCTATGGCTACACCTTC.